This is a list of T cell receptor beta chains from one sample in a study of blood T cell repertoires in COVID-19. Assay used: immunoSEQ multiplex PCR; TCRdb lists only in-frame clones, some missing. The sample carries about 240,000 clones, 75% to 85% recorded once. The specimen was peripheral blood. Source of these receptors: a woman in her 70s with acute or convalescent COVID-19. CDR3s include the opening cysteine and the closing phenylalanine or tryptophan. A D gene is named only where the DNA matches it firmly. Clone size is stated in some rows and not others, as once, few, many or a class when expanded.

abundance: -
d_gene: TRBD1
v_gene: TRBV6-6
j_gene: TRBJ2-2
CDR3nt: TGTGCCAGCAGCCTCCGGGACAGGGTGATCACCGGGGAGCTGTTTTTT
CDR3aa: CASSLRDRVITGELFF

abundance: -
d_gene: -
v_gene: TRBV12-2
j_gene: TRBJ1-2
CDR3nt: TGTGCAAGTCGCTTAACACATACACGCTATGGCTACACCTTC
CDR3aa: CASRLTHTRYGYTF

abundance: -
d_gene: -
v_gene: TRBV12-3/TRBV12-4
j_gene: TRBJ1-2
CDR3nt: TGTGCCAGCAGTTTGACATATGGCTACACCTTC
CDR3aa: CASSLTYGYTF

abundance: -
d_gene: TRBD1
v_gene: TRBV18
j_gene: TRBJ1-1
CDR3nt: TGTGCCAGCTCATCCTCGGGACAGTCGGGCACTGAAGCTTTCTTT
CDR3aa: CASSSSGQSGTEAFF

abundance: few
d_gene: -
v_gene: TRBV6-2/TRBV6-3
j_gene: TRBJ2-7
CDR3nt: TGTGCCAGCAGTTACACGAGCTACGAGCAGTACTTC
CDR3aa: CASSYTSYEQYF

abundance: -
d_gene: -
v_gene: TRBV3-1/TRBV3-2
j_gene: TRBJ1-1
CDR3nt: TGTGCCAGCAGCCAGGGGGCCCGCACTGAAGCTTTCTTT
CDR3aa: CASSQGARTEAFF

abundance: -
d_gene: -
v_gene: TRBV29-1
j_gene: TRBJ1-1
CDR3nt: TGCAGCGTTAAGAGGGACACTGAAGCTTTCTTT
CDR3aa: CSVKRDTEAFF

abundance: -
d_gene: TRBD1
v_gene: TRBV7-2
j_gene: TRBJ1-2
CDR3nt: TGTGCCAGCAGCTTAAAATCGACCGGGACAGGGAACCTCTATGGCTACACCTTC
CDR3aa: CASSLKSTGTGNLYGYTF

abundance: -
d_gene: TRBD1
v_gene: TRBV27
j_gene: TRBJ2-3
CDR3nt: TGTGCCAGCAGTCCTGACAGGGTTGTCACAGATACGCAGTATTTT
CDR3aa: CASSPDRVVTDTQYF

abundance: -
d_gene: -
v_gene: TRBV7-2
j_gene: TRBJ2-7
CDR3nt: TGTGCCAGCAGCTTAGGGTTTAGGGGGTATTACGAGCAGTACTTC
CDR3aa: CASSLGFRGYYEQYF

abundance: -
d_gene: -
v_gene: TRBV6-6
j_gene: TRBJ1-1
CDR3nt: TGTGCCAGCAGTCCTCGGACTTCGACTGAAGCTTTCTTT
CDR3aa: CASSPRTSTEAFF

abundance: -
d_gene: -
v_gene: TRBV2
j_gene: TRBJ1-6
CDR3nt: TGTGCCACAACAGCAGGGATGGATTCACCCCTCCACTTT
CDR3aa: CATTAGMDSPLHF

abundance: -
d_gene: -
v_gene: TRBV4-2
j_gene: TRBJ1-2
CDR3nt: TGTGCCAGCAGCCTATTCCGGGACTCCAAGGGGTATGGCTACACCTTC
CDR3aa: CASSLFRDSKGYGYTF

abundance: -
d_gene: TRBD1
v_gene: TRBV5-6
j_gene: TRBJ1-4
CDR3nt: TGTGCCAGCACACCCGGGACAGCTAATGAAAAACTGTTTTTT
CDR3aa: CASTPGTANEKLFF

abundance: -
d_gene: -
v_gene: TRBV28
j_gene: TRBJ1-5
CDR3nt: TGTGCCAGCAGCAAAACAGGGAGGGGGAGTTTGCAGCCCCAGCATTTT
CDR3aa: CASSKTGRGSLQPQHF

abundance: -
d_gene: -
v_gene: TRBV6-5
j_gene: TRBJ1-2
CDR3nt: TGTGCCAGCAGCCCCACCTCAGGGTATGGCTACACCTTC
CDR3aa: CASSPTSGYGYTF

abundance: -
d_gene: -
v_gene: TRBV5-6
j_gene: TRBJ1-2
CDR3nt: TGTGCCAGCAGCCCGGCACTTTGGACACCCAGTGGCTACACCTTC
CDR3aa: CASSPALWTPSGYTF

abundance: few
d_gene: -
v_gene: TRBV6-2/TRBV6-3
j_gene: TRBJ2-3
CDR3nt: TGTGCCAGCAGTTTCCCTCAGGGACTTTTCACAGATACGCAGTATTTT
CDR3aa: CASSFPQGLFTDTQYF

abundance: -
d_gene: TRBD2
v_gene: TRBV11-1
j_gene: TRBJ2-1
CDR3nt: TGTGCCAGCAGCCAACGGACTAGCGGATACAATGAGCAGTTCTTC
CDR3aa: CASSQRTSGYNEQFF

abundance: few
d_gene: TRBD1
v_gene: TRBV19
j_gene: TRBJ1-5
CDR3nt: TGTGCCAGTAGTAAAATCGACAGGGCGGGTCAGCCCCAGCATTTT
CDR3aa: CASSKIDRAGQPQHF

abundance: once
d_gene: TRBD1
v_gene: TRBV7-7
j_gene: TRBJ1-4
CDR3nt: TGTGCCAGCAGCCCAAAAACAGGGGATAATGAAAAACTGTTTTTT
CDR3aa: CASSPKTGDNEKLFF

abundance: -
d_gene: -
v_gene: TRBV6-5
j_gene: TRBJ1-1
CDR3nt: TGTGCCAGCAGCATGACAGACGTGAACACTGAAGCTTTCTTT
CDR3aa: CASSMTDVNTEAFF

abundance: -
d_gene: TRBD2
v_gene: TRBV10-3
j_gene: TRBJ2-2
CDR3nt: TGTGCCATCAGTGAGTCGCCGGGACTAGCGAAGAACACCGGGGAGCTGTTTTTT
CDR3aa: CAISESPGLAKNTGELFF

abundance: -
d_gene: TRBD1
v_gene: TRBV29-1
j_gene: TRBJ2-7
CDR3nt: TGCAGCGGTCGGGGACAGCTAGCCTACGAGCAGTACTTC
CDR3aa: CSGRGQLAYEQYF

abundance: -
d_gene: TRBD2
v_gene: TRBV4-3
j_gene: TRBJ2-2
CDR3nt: TGCGCCAGCAGCCAAGATTCGCTAGCGGGGGGAACCGGGGAGCTGTTTTTT
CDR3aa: CASSQDSLAGGTGELFF

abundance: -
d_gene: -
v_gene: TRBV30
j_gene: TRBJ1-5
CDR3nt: TGTGCCTGGAGCAGGACGGAGGATAGCAATCAGCCCCAGCATTTT
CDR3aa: CAWSRTEDSNQPQHF

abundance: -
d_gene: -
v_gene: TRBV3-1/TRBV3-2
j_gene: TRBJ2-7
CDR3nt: TGTGCCAGCAGCCAAGATTCTGGAGGATTGAGGGAGCAGTACTTC
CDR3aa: CASSQDSGGLREQYF

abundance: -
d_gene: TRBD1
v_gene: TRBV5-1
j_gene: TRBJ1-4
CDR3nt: TGCGCCAGCAGCTTGGGGGACAGGGGGATTATAGCTAATGAAAAACTGTTTTTT
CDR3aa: CASSLGDRGIIANEKLFF

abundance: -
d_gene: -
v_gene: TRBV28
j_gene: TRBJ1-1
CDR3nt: TGTGCCAGCAGTTTTTTTCAGGGAGGAACTGAAGCTTTCTTT
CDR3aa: CASSFFQGGTEAFF

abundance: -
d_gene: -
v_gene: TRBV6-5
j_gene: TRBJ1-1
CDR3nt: TGTGCCAGCAGACAGGGTAACACTGAAGCTTTCTTT
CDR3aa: CASRQGNTEAFF

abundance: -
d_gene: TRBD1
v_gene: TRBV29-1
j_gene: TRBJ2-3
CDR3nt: TGCAGCGTTGGACAGGGGAGCGCAGATACGCAGTATTTT
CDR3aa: CSVGQGSADTQYF

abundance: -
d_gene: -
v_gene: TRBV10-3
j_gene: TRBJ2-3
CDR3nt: TGTGCCATCAGCCTAGGAGGGGCGCGAGCAGATACGCAGTATTTT
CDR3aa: CAISLGGARADTQYF

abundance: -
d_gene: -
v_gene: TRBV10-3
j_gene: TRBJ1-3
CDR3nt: TGTGCCTACAAGAAGACAGACCCCGGGGGCACCATATATTTT
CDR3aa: CAYKKTDPGGTIYF

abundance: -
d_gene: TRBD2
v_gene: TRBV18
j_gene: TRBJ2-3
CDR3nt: TGTGCCAGCTCCCCGGCGGGGGGGCCGACAGATACGCAGTATTTT
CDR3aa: CASSPAGGPTDTQYF

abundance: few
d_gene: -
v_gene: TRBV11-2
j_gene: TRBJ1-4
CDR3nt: TGTGCCAGCAGCTCATTTTCCGGAGGTGGTGAAAAACTGTTTTTT
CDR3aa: CASSSFSGGGEKLFF

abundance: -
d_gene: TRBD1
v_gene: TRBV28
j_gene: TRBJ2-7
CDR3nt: TGTGCCAGCAGTTTAGGCCTATACAGGGGTGAAGAGCAGTACTTC
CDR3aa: CASSLGLYRGEEQYF

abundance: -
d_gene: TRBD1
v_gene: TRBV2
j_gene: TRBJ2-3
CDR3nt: TGTGCCAGCAGCCCGACAGGGGGCGCGGATACGCAGTATTTT
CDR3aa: CASSPTGGADTQYF

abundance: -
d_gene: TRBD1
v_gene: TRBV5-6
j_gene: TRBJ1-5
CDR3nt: TGTGCCAGCAGCTCCCGGGACAGGGGGCAGAATCAGCCCCAGCATTTT
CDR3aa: CASSSRDRGQNQPQHF

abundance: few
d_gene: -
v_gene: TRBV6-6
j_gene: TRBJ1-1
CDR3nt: TGTGCCAGCGTATCTATGAACACTGAAGCTTTCTTT
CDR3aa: CASVSMNTEAFF

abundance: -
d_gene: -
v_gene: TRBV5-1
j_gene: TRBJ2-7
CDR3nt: TGCGCCAGCAGCTTGGCCTCTAGAGCCGGCTACGAGCAGTACTTC
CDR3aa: CASSLASRAGYEQYF

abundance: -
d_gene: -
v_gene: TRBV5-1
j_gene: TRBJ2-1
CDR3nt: TGCGCCAGCAGCTTGGGTAGTCCCTACAATGAGCAGTTCTTC
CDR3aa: CASSLGSPYNEQFF

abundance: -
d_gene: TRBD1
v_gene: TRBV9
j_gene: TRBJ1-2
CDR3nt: TGTGCCAGCAGCGGCGGGACAGGGGGCTATGGCTACACCTTC
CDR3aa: CASSGGTGGYGYTF